This TCR beta chain was sequenced in a study of blood T cell repertoires in COVID-19. Study background: PBMCs, B-cell-depleted T cells, or T cells were the source of the cDNA or gDNA that made up the material.

Per the original methods: The authors estimated nucleated cell counts from reference gene primer amplification. This table comes from immunoSEQ multiplex PCR, and its TCRdb copy is limited to in-frame clones, with some not included. V, J and clone size are taken as reported in that table, and D and trimming were inferred from the DNA itself. The top ten clones hold about 6% of a sample with approximately 58,000 clones, more than 65% of them seen once. The CDR3 totals 19 residues. From germline, CDR1 is LNHDA and CDR2 SQIVND (reference sequence). V lost 5 bases, J lost 6 bases, and 18 bases stayed unmatched.

This sequence originates from a woman aged 60-75 years with acute or convalescent COVID-19. Sequencing input: peripheral blood. This chain uses TRBV19 with TRBJ2-3, with 12 bases fitting TRBD2. The CDR3 loop is CASSPRTSGVSQILDTQYF. For the CDR3, the DNA is TGTGCCAGTAGTCCGCGGACTAGCGGGGTCTCACAGATCCTGGATACGCAGTATTTT.